This is a list of T cell receptor beta chains from one sample in a study of CD8 T cells in ankylosing spondylitis. TCRdb reanalysed the 5' RACE reads using MiXCR and keeps one entry per CDR3 protein. The sample consists of hundreds of thousands of distinct CDR3 sequences, approximately 30% of them appearing once. Sequencing was performed on blood, either unsorted or a sorted T cell fraction (not recorded which). Receptors were obtained from a male donor with ankylosing spondylitis or in good health (not recorded which). Each CDR3 is given with its conserved first and last residue. The D gene is left open where the match is weak. Clone size appears in some rows only: once, few, many, or a class for an expanded clone.

d_call j_call clone_size v_call cdr3_aa cdr3_nt
NA TRBJ1-5 few TRBV5-1 CASSLAEGAPQHF TGCGCCAGCAGCTTGGCTGAGGGAGCGCCCCAGCATTTT
NA TRBJ1-1 NA TRBV5-1 CASSTEIEAFF TGCGCCAGCAGCACCGAGATTGAAGCTTTCTTT
NA TRBJ2-5 NA TRBV7-9 CASSSDRNQETQYF TGTGCCAGCAGCTCTGACAGAAACCAAGAGACCCAGTACTTC
NA TRBJ1-5 NA TRBV12-3/TRBV12-4 CASSLDLAWQPQHF TGTGCCAGCAGTTTAGATCTGGCCTGGCAGCCCCAGCATTTT
NA TRBJ1-6 few TRBV20-1 CSASRVKLGTSPLHF TGCAGTGCTAGCCGAGTTAAACTGGGGACTTCACCCCTCCACTTT
NA TRBJ2-1 NA TRBV5-1 CASSALGANNEQFF TGCGCCAGCAGCGCACTCGGGGCGAACAATGAGCAGTTCTTC
NA TRBJ2-2 NA TRBV20-1 CSARNSGQGGYTGELFF TGCAGTGCTAGAAATTCTGGGCAGGGAGGTTACACCGGGGAGCTGTTTTTT
TRBD1 TRBJ1-2 NA TRBV7-9 CASSLPGTGDGYGYTF TGTGCCAGCAGCTTACCCGGGACAGGGGACGGCTATGGCTACACCTTC
TRBD2 TRBJ2-3 many TRBV29-1 CSVSTGGAADTQYF TGCAGCGTTTCGACCGGGGGGGCAGCAGATACGCAGTATTTT
NA TRBJ1-3 few TRBV6-6 CASHSYLGDTIYF TGTGCCAGCCACAGTTACCTTGGTGACACCATATATTTT
NA TRBJ2-5 many TRBV10-3 CAISEGETQYF TGTGCCATCAGTGAGGGGGAGACCCAGTACTTC
NA TRBJ2-7 NA TRBV5-1 CASSLGHRYEQYF TGCGCCAGCAGCTTGGGACACCGCTACGAGCAGTACTTC
TRBD2 TRBJ2-3 NA TRBV10-3 CATRLAGGPGDTQYF TGTGCCACCAGACTAGCGGGGGGGCCGGGTGATACGCAGTATTTT
TRBD1 TRBJ2-7 NA TRBV5-6 CASSIGQGPFYEQYF TGTGCCAGCAGCATCGGACAGGGACCCTTCTACGAGCAGTACTTC
NA TRBJ2-1 NA TRBV20-1 CSALKGPSYNEQFF TGCAGTGCTCTGAAGGGGCCGTCCTACAATGAGCAGTTCTTC
TRBD2 TRBJ2-1 few TRBV4-1 CASSQEFWRGSHEQFF TGCGCCAGCAGCCAAGAGTTCTGGCGGGGGAGCCATGAGCAGTTCTTC
NA TRBJ1-4 few TRBV20-1 CSALRDARRATNEKLFF TGCAGTGCTCTGCGGGACGCCCGACGGGCAACTAATGAAAAACTGTTTTTT
TRBD1 TRBJ1-1 few TRBV25-1 CASSELGGSGQGEGENTEAFF TGTGCCAGCAGTGAATTGGGCGGTTCGGGACAGGGCGAGGGGGAGAACACTGAAGCTTTCTTT
TRBD1 TRBJ1-4 once TRBV4-1 CASSQGGQGDEKLFF TGCGCCAGCAGCCAAGGCGGGCAGGGGGATGAAAAACTGTTTTTT
NA TRBJ2-1 few TRBV4-1 CASSTEGRGPYNEQFF TGCGCCAGCAGCACGGAAGGACGGGGGCCATACAATGAGCAGTTCTTC
NA TRBJ1-4 few TRBV20-1 CSAKSLANEKLFF TGCAGTGCTAAGTCATTGGCTAATGAAAAACTGTTTTTT
NA TRBJ2-5 NA TRBV10-3 CAISEVGEGETQYF TGTGCCATCAGTGAGGTTGGCGAGGGTGAGACCCAGTACTTC
TRBD1 TRBJ1-2 NA TRBV6-5 CPSSYRWGRGNAGYTF TGTCCCAGCAGTTACCGTTGGGGCAGGGGGAACGCCGGCTACACCTTC
NA TRBJ1-1 few TRBV12-3/TRBV12-4 CASSHGREAFF TGTGCCAGCAGTCACGGACGGGAGGCTTTCTTT
TRBD1 TRBJ1-2 many TRBV6-5 CASSYSYGQGRGYTF TGTGCCAGCAGTTACTCCTACGGACAGGGGCGAGGCTACACCTTC
NA TRBJ2-1 few TRBV12-3/TRBV12-4 CASSWGYNEQFF TGTGCCAGCAGCTGGGGGTACAATGAGCAGTTCTTC
TRBD1 TRBJ2-3 NA TRBV29-1 CSVDSGTGGADTQYF TGCAGCGTTGACAGCGGGACAGGGGGCGCGGATACGCAGTATTTT